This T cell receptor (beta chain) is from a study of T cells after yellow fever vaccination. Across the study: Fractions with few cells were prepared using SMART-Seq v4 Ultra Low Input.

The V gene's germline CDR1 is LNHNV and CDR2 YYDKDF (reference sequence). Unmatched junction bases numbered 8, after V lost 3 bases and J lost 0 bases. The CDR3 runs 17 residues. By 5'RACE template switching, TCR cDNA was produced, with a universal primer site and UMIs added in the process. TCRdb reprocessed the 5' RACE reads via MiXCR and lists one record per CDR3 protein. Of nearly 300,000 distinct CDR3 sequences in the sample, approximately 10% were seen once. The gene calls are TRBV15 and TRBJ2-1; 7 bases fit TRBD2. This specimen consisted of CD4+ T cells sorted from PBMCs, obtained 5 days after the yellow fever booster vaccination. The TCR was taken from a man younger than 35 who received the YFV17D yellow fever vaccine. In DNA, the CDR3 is TGTGCCACCAGCAGCCTAACCAGCGGGAACTCCTACAATGAGCAGTTCTTC. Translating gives CATSSLTSGNSYNEQFF. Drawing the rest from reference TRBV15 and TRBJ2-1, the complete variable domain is DAMVIQNPRYQVTQFGKPVTLSCSQTLNHNVMYWYQQKSSQAPKLLFHYYDKDFNNEADTPDNFQSRRPNTSFCFLDIRSPGLGDTAMYLCATSSLTSGNSYNEQFFGPGTRLTVL.